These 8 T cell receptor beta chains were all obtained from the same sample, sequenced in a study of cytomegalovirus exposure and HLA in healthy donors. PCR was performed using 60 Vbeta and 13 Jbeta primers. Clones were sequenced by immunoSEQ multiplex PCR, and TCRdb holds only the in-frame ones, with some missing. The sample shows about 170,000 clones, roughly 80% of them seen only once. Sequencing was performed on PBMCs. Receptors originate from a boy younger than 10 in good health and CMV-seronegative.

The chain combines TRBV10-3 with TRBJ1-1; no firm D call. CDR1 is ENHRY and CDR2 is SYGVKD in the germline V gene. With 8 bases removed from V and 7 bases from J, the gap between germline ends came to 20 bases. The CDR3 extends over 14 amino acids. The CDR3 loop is CAIREWGGAVEAFF. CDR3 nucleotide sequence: TGTGCCATCCGCGAGTGGGGAGGAGCGGTTGAAGCTTTCTTT.

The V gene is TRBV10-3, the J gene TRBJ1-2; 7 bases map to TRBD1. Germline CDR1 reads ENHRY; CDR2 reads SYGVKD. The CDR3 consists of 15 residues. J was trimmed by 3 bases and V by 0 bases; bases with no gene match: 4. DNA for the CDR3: TGTGCCATCAGTGAGTCGACAGGGCCTCACTATGGCTACACCTTC. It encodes CAISESTGPHYGYTF.

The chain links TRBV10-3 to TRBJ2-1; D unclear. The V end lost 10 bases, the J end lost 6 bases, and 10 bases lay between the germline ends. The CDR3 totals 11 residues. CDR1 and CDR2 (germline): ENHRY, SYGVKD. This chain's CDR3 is CATSPRNEQFF. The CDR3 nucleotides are TGTGCCACAAGCCCGCGCAATGAGCAGTTCTTC.

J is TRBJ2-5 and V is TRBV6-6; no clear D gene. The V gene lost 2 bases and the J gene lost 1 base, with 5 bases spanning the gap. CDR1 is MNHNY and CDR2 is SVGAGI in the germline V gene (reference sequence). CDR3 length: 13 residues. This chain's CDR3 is CASSYDTQETQYF. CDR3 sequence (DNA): TGTGCCAGCAGTTACGACACCCAAGAGACCCAGTACTTC.

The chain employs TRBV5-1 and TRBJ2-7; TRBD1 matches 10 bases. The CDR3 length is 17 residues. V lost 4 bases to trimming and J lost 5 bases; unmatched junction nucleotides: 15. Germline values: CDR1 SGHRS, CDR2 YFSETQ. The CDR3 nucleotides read TGCGCCAGCAGCCAGCACAACCCGGGACAGGGGAGACACGAGCAGTACTTC. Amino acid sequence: CASSQHNPGQGRHEQYF.

Here the CDR3 reads CASSAILAGGDDEQFF. CDR3 nucleotides: TGCGCCAGCAGCGCCATACTAGCGGGTGGAGACGATGAGCAGTTCTTC. The rearrangement uses TRBV5-1 and TRBJ2-1, with 9 bases fitting TRBD2. With V trimmed by 4 bases and J by 8 bases, 13 bases remained unmatched. The CDR3 length is 16 residues. In germline, CDR1 is SGHRS, CDR2 YFSETQ.

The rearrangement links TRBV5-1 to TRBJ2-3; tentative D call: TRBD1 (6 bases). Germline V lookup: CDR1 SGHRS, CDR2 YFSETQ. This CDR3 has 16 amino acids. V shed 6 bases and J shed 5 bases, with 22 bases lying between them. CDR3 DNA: TGCGCCAGCACTCCCGTACGGGTCTCAGGGGAAGATACGCAGTATTTT. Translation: CASTPVRVSGEDTQYF.

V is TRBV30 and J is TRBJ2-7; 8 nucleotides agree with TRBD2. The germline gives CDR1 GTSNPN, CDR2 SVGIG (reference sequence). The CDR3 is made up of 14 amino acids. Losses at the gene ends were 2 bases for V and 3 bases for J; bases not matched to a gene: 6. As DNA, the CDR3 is TGTGCCTGGAGTCGGGGGGGAAATAACTACGAGCAGTACTTC. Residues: CAWSRGGNNYEQYF.